One TCR beta chain is described in this entry. These data belong to a study of PD-L1 blockade in urothelial cancer. The method was immunoSEQ multiplex PCR; TCRdb's version includes in-frame clones alone and lacks a portion of them. Of some 97,000 clones listed, roughly nine tenths are singletons. This receptor was taken from a woman of 80 years or more with urothelial cancer. The starting material was PBMCs, obtained around atezolizumab (anti-PD-L1) treatment.

The CDR3 spells CASSPKGDGYTF. The CDR3 nucleotides are TGTGCCAGCTCACCAAAGGGGGATGGCTACACCTTC. The chain recombines TRBV18 with TRBJ1-2, with D maybe TRBD1 (6 bases). CDR1 is KGHSH, CDR2 LQKENI, per germline. V was pared by 2 bases and J by 6 bases, with 7 bases between. CDR3 length: 12 residues.